These T cell receptor beta chains were read from a single sample in a study of blood T cell repertoires in COVID-19. Libraries were prepared by immunoSEQ multiplex PCR; TCRdb keeps only in-frame clonotypes and omits some of them. Of around 240,000 clones in the sample, 70% to 90% were seen once. The specimen was PBMCs or T cells enriched from blood (not recorded which). These receptors came from a middle-aged man who had been exposed to COVID-19. CDR3s include the opening cysteine and the closing phenylalanine or tryptophan. The order of the fields is V gene, clone size, J gene, D gene, CDR3 protein, CDR3 DNA. D genes are given only for firm matches. Only some rows state a clone size, as once, few, many or a class for expanded clones.

V: TRBV5-1
size: NA
J: TRBJ2-1
D: TRBD1
CDR3: CASSLVGATGSYRNEQFF
DNA: TGCGCCAGCAGCTTGGTAGGGGCGACAGGGAGCTACCGAAATGAGCAGTTCTTC

V: TRBV7-2
size: NA
J: TRBJ1-5
D: TRBD1
CDR3: CASSLNRGKEPQHF
DNA: TGTGCCAGCAGCTTAAACAGGGGGAAGGAGCCCCAGCATTTT

V: TRBV2
size: NA
J: TRBJ1-2
D: TRBD1
CDR3: CASSTGTGGVNYGYTF
DNA: TGTGCCAGCAGCACCGGGACAGGGGGGGTAAACTATGGCTACACCTTC

V: TRBV27
size: NA
J: TRBJ1-6
D: TRBD1
CDR3: CASSLRNRGFSYSPLHF
DNA: TGTGCCAGCAGTTTACGTAACAGGGGGTTCTCTTATTCACCCCTCCACTTT

V: TRBV7-9
size: NA
J: TRBJ2-5
D: TRBD2
CDR3: CASSLALAGGQETQYF
DNA: TGTGCCAGCAGCTTAGCACTAGCGGGAGGGCAGGAGACCCAGTACTTC

V: TRBV4-2
size: once
J: TRBJ1-6
D: NA
CDR3: CASSQVLTPGSSYNSPLHF
DNA: TGTGCCAGCAGCCAAGTCCTGACCCCTGGGAGCTCCTATAATTCACCCCTCCACTTT

V: TRBV13
size: once
J: TRBJ1-2
D: TRBD1
CDR3: CASRVMTGSLGYTF
DNA: TGTGCCAGCAGGGTTATGACAGGGTCGCTTGGCTACACCTTC

V: TRBV7-7
size: once
J: TRBJ2-7
D: TRBD1
CDR3: CASSPGTGLTYEQYF
DNA: TGTGCTAGCAGCCCCGGGACAGGATTAACCTACGAGCAGTACTTC

V: TRBV11-3
size: NA
J: TRBJ2-4
D: NA
CDR3: CASSRTENIQYF
DNA: TGTGCCAGCAGCCGAACCGAGAACATTCAGTACTTC

V: TRBV6-1
size: NA
J: TRBJ2-4
D: NA
CDR3: CASSELLGIQYF
DNA: TGTGCCAGCAGTGAACTCCTAGGCATTCAGTACTTC

V: TRBV5-4
size: NA
J: TRBJ1-2
D: NA
CDR3: CASSLDRTNYGYTF
DNA: TGTGCCAGCAGCTTGGACAGGACTAACTATGGCTACACCTTC

V: TRBV5-1
size: NA
J: TRBJ2-1
D: TRBD1
CDR3: CASSRGTGGGNEQFF
DNA: TGCGCCAGCAGCAGGGGGACAGGGGGTGGGAATGAGCAGTTCTTC

V: TRBV28
size: once
J: TRBJ1-4
D: NA
CDR3: CASSSIQIGGEKLFF
DNA: TGTGCCAGCAGTTCAATACAAATAGGGGGTGAAAAACTGTTTTTT

V: TRBV19
size: NA
J: TRBJ1-2
D: TRBD1
CDR3: CASIPFPRQGSYGYTF
DNA: TGTGCCAGTATTCCATTCCCCCGACAGGGGAGCTATGGCTACACCTTC

V: TRBV10-3
size: NA
J: TRBJ1-2
D: NA
CDR3: CASYTRGYGYTF
DNA: TGTGCCAGCTACACGCGGGGCTATGGCTACACCTTC

V: TRBV5-8
size: NA
J: TRBJ2-7
D: TRBD1
CDR3: CASSKGQIDSYEQYF
DNA: TGTGCCAGCAGCAAGGGACAGATAGACTCCTACGAGCAGTACTTC

V: TRBV7-8
size: NA
J: TRBJ1-1
D: NA
CDR3: CASSLAWLAQADTEAFF
DNA: TGTGCCAGCAGCTTAGCTTGGTTGGCCCAGGCCGACACTGAAGCTTTCTTT

V: TRBV15
size: NA
J: TRBJ2-1
D: TRBD1
CDR3: CATQARRGQGPYNEQFF
DNA: TGTGCCACGCAAGCTCGTCGGGGACAGGGGCCCTACAATGAGCAGTTCTTC

V: TRBV7-3
size: NA
J: TRBJ2-1
D: NA
CDR3: CASSIYNEQFF
DNA: TGTGCCAGCAGCATATACAATGAGCAGTTCTTC

V: TRBV13
size: NA
J: TRBJ1-6
D: NA
CDR3: CASSRWTVGSPLHF
DNA: TGTGCCAGCAGCAGATGGACAGTAGGTTCACCCCTCCACTTT

V: TRBV7-2
size: once
J: TRBJ2-1
D: TRBD2
CDR3: CASSIRTSGGAPPYNEQFF
DNA: TGTGCCAGCAGCATCCGGACTAGCGGGGGTGCCCCCCCCTACAATGAGCAGTTCTTC

V: TRBV7-8
size: NA
J: TRBJ1-2
D: NA
CDR3: CASSLKGYYGYTF
DNA: TGTGCCAGCAGCTTAAAGGGGTACTATGGCTACACCTTC

V: TRBV9
size: NA
J: TRBJ1-3
D: TRBD1
CDR3: CASSVAGTDGNTIYF
DNA: TGTGCCAGCAGCGTAGCAGGGACAGACGGAAACACCATATATTTT

V: TRBV3-1/TRBV3-2
size: once
J: TRBJ1-1
D: TRBD1
CDR3: CASSRTGVNTEAFF
DNA: TGTGCCAGCAGCCGGACAGGGGTGAACACTGAAGCTTTCTTT

V: TRBV4-1
size: NA
J: TRBJ2-1
D: NA
CDR3: CASSQGKELSYNEQFF
DNA: TGCGCCAGCAGCCAAGGCAAGGAGTTGTCCTACAATGAGCAGTTCTTC

V: TRBV4-1
size: NA
J: TRBJ1-6
D: TRBD1
CDR3: CASSLGTGLYNSPLHF
DNA: TGCGCCAGCAGCCTAGGGACAGGGCTTTATAATTCACCCCTCCACTTT

V: TRBV6-5
size: NA
J: TRBJ1-1
D: TRBD1
CDR3: CASSSSTGETEAFF
DNA: TGTGCCAGCAGTTCCTCAACAGGGGAGACTGAAGCTTTCTTT

V: TRBV5-1
size: NA
J: TRBJ1-2
D: NA
CDR3: CASSLAAREYGYTF
DNA: TGCGCCAGCAGCTTGGCCGCCAGGGAATATGGCTACACCTTC

V: TRBV2
size: NA
J: TRBJ1-1
D: TRBD1
CDR3: CASRSTGLSTEAFF
DNA: TGTGCCAGCAGATCGACAGGGTTGAGCACTGAAGCTTTCTTT

V: TRBV18
size: NA
J: TRBJ1-6
D: NA
CDR3: CASSSDMNSPLHF
DNA: TGTGCCAGCTCTTCGGACATGAATTCACCCCTCCACTTT

V: TRBV28
size: NA
J: TRBJ2-5
D: TRBD2
CDR3: CASSFQASGDETQYF
DNA: TGTGCCAGCAGTTTCCAGGCTAGCGGGGATGAGACCCAGTACTTC

V: TRBV13
size: NA
J: TRBJ1-5
D: NA
CDR3: CASSASTVNQPQHF
DNA: TGTGCCAGCAGCGCCAGCACAGTCAATCAGCCCCAGCATTTT

V: TRBV7-7
size: NA
J: TRBJ2-1
D: NA
CDR3: CASSSPGHVSPFF
DNA: TGTGCTAGCAGCTCCCCCGGACACGTCTCCCCGTTCTTC

V: TRBV28
size: NA
J: TRBJ2-1
D: TRBD2
CDR3: CASTPRGLAVYNEQFF
DNA: TGTGCCAGCACTCCTAGGGGACTAGCGGTATACAATGAGCAGTTCTTC

V: TRBV19
size: NA
J: TRBJ2-7
D: NA
CDR3: CASSIRNSYEQYF
DNA: TGTGCCAGTAGTATAAGGAACAGCTACGAGCAGTACTTC

V: TRBV5-1
size: NA
J: TRBJ1-1
D: NA
CDR3: CASSSGAGDTEAFF
DNA: TGCGCCAGCAGCTCAGGGGCGGGCGACACTGAAGCTTTCTTT

V: TRBV3-1/TRBV3-2
size: NA
J: TRBJ2-1
D: TRBD1
CDR3: CASSQDYWGTVYNEQFF
DNA: TGTGCCAGCAGCCAAGATTATTGGGGGACAGTCTACAATGAGCAGTTCTTC

V: TRBV27
size: NA
J: TRBJ2-7
D: TRBD1
CDR3: CASSLGGTGLYEQYF
DNA: TGTGCCAGCAGTCTCGGCGGGACAGGGCTTTACGAGCAGTACTTC

V: TRBV18
size: NA
J: TRBJ1-1
D: NA
CDR3: CASSPVRDLEAFF
DNA: TGTGCCAGCTCACCAGTGAGAGATCTTGAAGCTTTCTTT

V: TRBV5-4
size: few
J: TRBJ2-7
D: TRBD2
CDR3: CASSFPTSDSYEQYF
DNA: TGTGCCAGCAGCTTCCCGACTAGCGACTCCTACGAGCAGTACTTC

V: TRBV2
size: NA
J: TRBJ2-6
D: NA
CDR3: CASSQDGAGANVLTF
DNA: TGTGCCAGCAGTCAGGACGGGGCTGGGGCCAACGTCCTGACTTTC